This TCR beta chain was sequenced during a study of regulatory T cells in long-lasting Graves disease (dated by TCRdb to the early 2020s). A note on the overall study: In the newly diagnosed Graves' disease group, patients had been taking antithyroid drugs for less than 3 months. This study used TCR sequencing and RNA sequencing of peripheral blood to compare persistent Graves' disease patients against newly diagnosed Graves' disease patients. The study took place in China and was registered as a clinical trial. A total of roughly 35 samples underwent TCR sequencing: about 13 from persistent and around 20 from newly diagnosed Graves' disease patients. Study-level results and caveats: As a limitation, the authors acknowledged that the small sample size may reduce accuracy. Sequencing and analysis were restricted to the TCR beta chain. Peripheral blood alone was examined, since thyroid tissue, which constituted the primary lesion, could not be accessed. Lower TCR Shannon entropy and fewer highly expanded clones were observed in persistent Graves' disease patients than in newly diagnosed patients, which suggested clonal expansion. TRBV28, TRBJ1-2 and TRBJ2-5 were preferentially used in persistent disease, while TRBV20-1 and TRBJ2-1 were favored in newly diagnosed disease. A larger number of public clonotypes was shared among persistent patients (fewer than 3,000) than among newly diagnosed patients (approximately 930).

Receptor amplification or capture employed multiplex PCR. Sequencing was performed on an Illumina HiSeq 4000. iRepertoire HTBI primers and Arm-PCR amplification of CDR3 regions were used to construct TCR beta libraries. Gel purification was performed on PCR products prior to sequencing. Per the authors' processing: Gene usage analysis of CDR3 amino acid clonotypes relied on the approximately 68 TRBV and around 13 TRBJ segments identified across samples. COPE and FqMerger were used to merge filtered high-quality paired reads into contigs. BLAST was used to align contigs to IMGT TRBV, TRBD and TRBJ reference genes, and CDR3 was defined according to IMGT. Clonotypes above 0.1% frequency were classified as highly expanded clones. Repertoire diversity was measured by Shannon entropy, and V-J evenness by the Gini coefficient. Public clonotypes were defined as clonotypes shared by more than one individual. TCRdb reprocessing: public reads trimmed at Q25 with fastp, clones called with MiXCR, in-frame beta chains kept. CDR3 protein sequences are deduplicated, and each keeps its most common genes and DNA. TCRdb's processing, not the study's, gives the V and J calls here. Counted in this sample were 400,000 to 650,000 distinct CDR3 sequences; 15% to 20% of them appeared once. The biggest ten clones account for just under 25% of the sample.

In this sample, this clonotype turned up a few times. Its antigen is still unknown. Nothing much larger sits one base from this clone, and base qualities are not available. As encoded in the germline V gene, CDR1 is SGHRS while CDR2 is YFSETQ. The trim is 0 bases for V and 4 bases for J, with a gap of 10 bases between the germline ends. Measured from the cysteine to the phenylalanine, the CDR3 is 14 residues long. CDR3 DNA is the only sequence kept; it has 42 bases, read in frame from the first base. The time point label of this sample denotes: newly diagnosed GD, antithyroid drugs for less than 3 months. For both TCR sequencing and RNA sequencing, RNA was extracted from PBMCs in TRIzol. The diagnosis of Graves' disease was made according to American Thyroid Association guidelines. The patients came from an endocrinology department in Xi'an, China. From each patient, roughly 9 milliliters of peripheral blood was collected into an EDTA anticoagulant tube. Ficoll Paque Plus density gradient separation was used to isolate PBMCs, and no additional T cell sorting was done. An Agilent 2100 Bioanalyzer and agarose gel were used to assess RNA quality, and a NanoDrop 2000 was used to measure RNA concentration.

This sample also belongs to another study, concerning T cells in Graves' hyperthyroidism and ophthalmopathy. The second study reports: Stable Graves' hyperthyroidism was defined as no progression to ophthalmopathy during 18 months of follow-up. The hyperthyroidism patients were between 18 and 65 years old and newly diagnosed, with a disease duration of less than 2 months. The study excluded patients with uncontrolled infections, other autoimmune diseases, pregnancy or lactation. Diagnoses were based on clinical symptoms, serum thyroxine and TRAb, thyroid ultrasound and orbital computed tomography. The first round of RT-PCR for the TCR CDR3 was performed with the HTBI primer set and the Qiagen OneStep RT-PCR kit. Most expanded thyroid clonotypes (frequency above 0.001) were also detected in blood, a finding suggesting that blood repertoires may reflect thyroid immune responses. A model built on a 13 V-J signature distinguished ophthalmopathy from stable hyperthyroidism, reaching around 90% sensitivity and 81.08% specificity in cross-validation and 80%/75% in testing. In validation, the model predicted progression to ophthalmopathy a median of roughly 6.1 months before onset, with about 70% sensitivity and 72.22% specificity. TCR V-J signatures able to tell the groups apart were searched for in a discovery cohort of 100 patients, of whom about 40 had Graves' ophthalmopathy and about 60 had stable Graves' hyperthyroidism. Prospective prediction of ophthalmopathy was tested in an independent validation cohort of some 20 hyperthyroidism patients and 15 to 17 patients who later progressed to ophthalmopathy. For training and testing, the 100 or so patients in the discovery cohort were randomly divided in a 7:3 ratio. In about 6 Graves' hyperthyroidism patients, the study also compared T-cell repertoires from thyroid tissue with T-cell repertoires from blood. After blood sampling, hyperthyroidism patients were treated with methimazole at a starting dose of 30 mg daily, and ophthalmopathy patients were treated with high-dose intravenous methylprednisolone. The libraries were constructed in a second round of multiplex PCR and then size-selected and purified. Paired-end sequencing of the libraries was performed with 100 bp reads on an Illumina HiSeq2000. Raw data were processed with SOAPnuke, discarding reads with adapters, uncalled bases, mean Phred below 15, or no exact constant-primer or identifier match. High-quality paired reads were merged with COPE v1.2.5, and unique nucleotide sequences were defined as clonotypes. Clonotypes were aligned to IMGT TRBV, TRBD and TRBJ reference segments using MiTCR v1.1. The analysis was restricted to V-J combinations with a frequency above 0.0001, which together covered roughly 99% of the repertoires. A TCS score was defined as the ratio of F50 (clonal expansion) to E x V (chaos), with BLOSUM62-based TCRdist applied between CDR3 peptides within each V-J. Welch's t-statistics and random forest reduced around 510 V-J features to 13, which were used in a naive Bayes classifier (R e1071). No statistical method was used to set the sample size in advance, and investigators knew the group allocation. TCR Vbeta CDR3 sequencing of 135 peripheral blood samples (43 ophthalmopathy, over 70 hyperthyroidism and some 17 progressor patients) is reported in the paper.

The TCR sequence derives from a woman aged 35-65 years with Graves disease. Donor details come from another sample of the same person, matched by shared clones. The sequenced sample was peripheral blood mononuclear cells (PBMCs), obtained at new diagnosis, from a patient treated with antithyroid drugs. The chain is encoded by TRBV5-1 joined to TRBJ1-2; no D gene can be assigned with confidence. The CDR3 protein is CASSLGSETYGYTF. The DNA is TGCGCCAGCAGCTTGGGGTCGGAAACCTATGGCTACACCTTC.